In this sample, the clone carrying this T cell receptor (beta chain) turned up a few times. The entry originates in a study of sequential checkpoint blockade in melanoma. Across the whole study: First-line arms were nivolumab then ipilimumab, or the reverse, randomized 1:1. Both treatment sequences were followed by maintenance nivolumab.

Here immunoSEQ multiplex PCR was the method, and the copy in TCRdb shows in-frame clones only, minus some. The repertoire consists of 14,000 or so clones, with 77% occurring once and the leading ten covering roughly 30%. From germline, CDR1 is SGHNT and CDR2 YYREEE (reference sequence). The V gene lost 2 bases and the J gene lost 4 bases, with 10 bases spanning the gap. The CDR3 covers 14 residues. Treatment noted: randomized to nivolumab then ipilimumab (arm A) or the reverse (arm B). DNA-damaging chemotherapy had not been given to any patient beforehand. The TCR was taken from a human donor with melanoma. The starting material was CD8+ T cells sorted from blood (inferred from file names), obtained from a patient given nivolumab and ipilimumab in sequence. The genes are TRBV5-4 and TRBJ1-5, with D tentatively TRBD1 (6 bases). DNA for the CDR3: TGTGCCAGCAGCTTAGACAGGAAGAATCAGCCCCAGCATTTT. Translating it yields CASSLDRKNQPQHF. The variable domain in full, with the rest retrieved from reference TRBV5-4 and TRBJ1-5, is ETGVTQSPTHLIKTRGQQVTLRCSSQSGHNTVSWYQQALGQGPQFIFQYYREEENGRGNFPPRFSGLQFPNYSSELNVNALELDDSALYLCASSLDRKNQPQHFGDGTRLSIL.